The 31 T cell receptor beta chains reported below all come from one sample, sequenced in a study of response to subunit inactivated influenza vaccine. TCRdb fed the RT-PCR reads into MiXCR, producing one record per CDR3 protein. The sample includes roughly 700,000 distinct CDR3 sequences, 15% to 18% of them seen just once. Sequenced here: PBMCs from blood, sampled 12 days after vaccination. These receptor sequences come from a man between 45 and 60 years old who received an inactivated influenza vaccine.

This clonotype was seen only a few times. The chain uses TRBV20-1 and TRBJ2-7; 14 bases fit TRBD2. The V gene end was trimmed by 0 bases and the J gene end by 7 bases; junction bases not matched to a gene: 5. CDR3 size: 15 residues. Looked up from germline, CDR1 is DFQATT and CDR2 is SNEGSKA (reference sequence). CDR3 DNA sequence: TGCAGTGCTAGAGACCTGGGACTAGCGGGAGATGAGCAGTACTTC. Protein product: CSARDLGLAGDEQYF.

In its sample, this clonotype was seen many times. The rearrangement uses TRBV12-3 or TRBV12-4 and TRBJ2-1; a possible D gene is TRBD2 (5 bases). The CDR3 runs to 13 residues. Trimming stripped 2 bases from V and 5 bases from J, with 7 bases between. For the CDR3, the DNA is TGTGCCAGCAGTTTACGGGAAAACAATGAGCAGTTCTTC. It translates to CASSLRENNEQFF.

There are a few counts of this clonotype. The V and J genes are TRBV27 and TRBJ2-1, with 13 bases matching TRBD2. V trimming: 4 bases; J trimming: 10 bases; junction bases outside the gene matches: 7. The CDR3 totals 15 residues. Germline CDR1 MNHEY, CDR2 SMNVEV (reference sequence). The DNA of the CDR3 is TGTGCCAGCAGTTCTTGGACTAGCGGGAGTGGAGAGCAGTTCTTC. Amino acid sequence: CASSSWTSGSGEQFF.

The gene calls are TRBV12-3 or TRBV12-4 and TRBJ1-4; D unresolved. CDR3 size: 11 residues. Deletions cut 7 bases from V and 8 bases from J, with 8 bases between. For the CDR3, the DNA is TGTGCCAGCACCTCGGGGGAAAAACTGTTTTTT. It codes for CASTSGEKLFF.

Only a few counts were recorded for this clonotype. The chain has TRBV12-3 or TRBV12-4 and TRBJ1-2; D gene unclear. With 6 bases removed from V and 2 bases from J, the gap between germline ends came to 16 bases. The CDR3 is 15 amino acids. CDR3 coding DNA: TGTGCCAGCAGACCCGGGAGTGACCTGAACTATGGCTACACCTTC. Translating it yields CASRPGSDLNYGYTF.

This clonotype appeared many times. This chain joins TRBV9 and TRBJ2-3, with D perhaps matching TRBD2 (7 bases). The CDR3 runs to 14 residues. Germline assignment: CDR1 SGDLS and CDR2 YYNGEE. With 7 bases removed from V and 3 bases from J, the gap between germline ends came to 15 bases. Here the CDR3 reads CASGPGGRTDTQYF. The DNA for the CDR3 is TGTGCCAGCGGCCCCGGGGGGCGGACAGATACGCAGTATTTT.

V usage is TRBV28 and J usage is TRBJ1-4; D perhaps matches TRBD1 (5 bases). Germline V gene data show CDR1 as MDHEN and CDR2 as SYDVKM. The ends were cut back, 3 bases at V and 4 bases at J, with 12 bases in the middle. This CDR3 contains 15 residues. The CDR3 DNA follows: TGTGCCAGCAGTTTTTCGGGGCGTAATAATGAAAAACTGTTTTTT. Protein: CASSFSGRNNEKLFF.

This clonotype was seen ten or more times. Written as DNA, the CDR3 is TGCAGTGCCCTAAACCAGGGAAGCTTTGACAATGAGCAGTTCTTC. Amino acid sequence: CSALNQGSFDNEQFF. The chain is built from TRBV20-1 and TRBJ2-1; perhaps TRBD1 as D (5 bases). The CDR3 is 15 residues long. From germline, CDR1 is DFQATT and CDR2 SNEGSKA (reference sequence). Trimming stripped 6 bases from V and 5 bases from J, with 20 bases between.

The CDR3 loop reads CASSQSNTGELFF. The CDR3 DNA reads as TGTGCCAGCTCACAATCGAACACCGGGGAGCTGTTTTTT. The chain joins TRBV18 to TRBJ2-2; the D is unclear. The V end lost 4 bases, the J end lost 0 bases, and 3 bases lay between the germline ends. This CDR3 comprises 13 residues. CDR1 and CDR2 from the germline V gene are KGHSH and LQKENI.

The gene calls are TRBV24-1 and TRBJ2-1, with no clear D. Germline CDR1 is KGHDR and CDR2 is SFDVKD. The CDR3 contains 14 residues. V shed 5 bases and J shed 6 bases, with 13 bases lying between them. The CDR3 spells CATSGAPPGNEQFF. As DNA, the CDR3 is TGTGCCACCAGTGGGGCTCCCCCGGGCAATGAGCAGTTCTTC.

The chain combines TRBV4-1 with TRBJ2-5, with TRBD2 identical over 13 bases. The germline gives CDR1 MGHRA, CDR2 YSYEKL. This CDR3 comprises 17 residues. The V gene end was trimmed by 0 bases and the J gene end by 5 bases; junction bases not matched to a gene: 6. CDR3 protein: CASSQDIGLAGVETQYF. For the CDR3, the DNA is TGCGCCAGCAGCCAAGATATAGGACTAGCGGGGGTGGAGACCCAGTACTTC.

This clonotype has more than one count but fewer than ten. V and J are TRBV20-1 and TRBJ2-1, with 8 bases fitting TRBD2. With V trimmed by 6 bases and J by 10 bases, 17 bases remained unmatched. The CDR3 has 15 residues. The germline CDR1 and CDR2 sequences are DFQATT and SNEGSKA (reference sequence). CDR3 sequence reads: CSAPPASGPSGEQFF. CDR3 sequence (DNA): TGCAGTGCCCCCCCCGCTAGCGGGCCATCTGGGGAGCAGTTCTTC.

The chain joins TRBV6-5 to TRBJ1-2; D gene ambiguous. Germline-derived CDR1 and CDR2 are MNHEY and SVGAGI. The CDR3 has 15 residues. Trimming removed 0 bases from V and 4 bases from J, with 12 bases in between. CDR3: CASSYSIRLRYGYTF. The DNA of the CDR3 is TGTGCCAGCAGTTACTCAATCAGGCTTCGCTATGGCTACACCTTC.

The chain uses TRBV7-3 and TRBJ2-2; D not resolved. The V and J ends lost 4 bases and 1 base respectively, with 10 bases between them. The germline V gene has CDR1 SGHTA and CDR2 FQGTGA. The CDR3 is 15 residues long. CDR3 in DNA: TGTGCCAGCAGCTCGGACGGATTGAACACCGGGGAGCTGTTTTTT. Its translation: CASSSDGLNTGELFF.

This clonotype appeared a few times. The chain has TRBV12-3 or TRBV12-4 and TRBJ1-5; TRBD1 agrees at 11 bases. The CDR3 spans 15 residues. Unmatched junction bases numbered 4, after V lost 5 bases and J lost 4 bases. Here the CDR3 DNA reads TGTGCCAGCAGTACTGGACAGGGGGCAAATCAGCCCCAGCATTTT. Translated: CASSTGQGANQPQHF.

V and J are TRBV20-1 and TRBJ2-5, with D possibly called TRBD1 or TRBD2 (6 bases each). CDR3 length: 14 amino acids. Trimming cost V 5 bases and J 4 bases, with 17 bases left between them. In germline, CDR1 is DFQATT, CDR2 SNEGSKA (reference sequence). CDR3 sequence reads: CSAPARGPGETQYF. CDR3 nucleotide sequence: TGCAGTGCTCCGGCCCGGGGGCCGGGAGAGACCCAGTACTTC.

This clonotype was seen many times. The CDR3 reads CASRYYSYNSPLHF. DNA of the CDR3: TGTGCCAGCAGATATTACTCCTATAATTCACCCCTCCACTTT. The gene calls are TRBV27 and TRBJ1-6; no clear D gene. This CDR3 contains 14 residues. V shed 6 bases and J shed 0 bases, with 6 bases lying between them. The germline V gene encodes CDR1 MNHEY and CDR2 SMNVEV (reference sequence).

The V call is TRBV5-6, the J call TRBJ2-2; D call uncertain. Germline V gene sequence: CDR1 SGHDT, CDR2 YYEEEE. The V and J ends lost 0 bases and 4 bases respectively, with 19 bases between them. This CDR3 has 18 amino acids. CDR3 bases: TGTGCCAGCAGCTTGGTCGGCCCGACGGTATGGGTCACCGGGGAGCTGTTTTTT. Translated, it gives CASSLVGPTVWVTGELFF.

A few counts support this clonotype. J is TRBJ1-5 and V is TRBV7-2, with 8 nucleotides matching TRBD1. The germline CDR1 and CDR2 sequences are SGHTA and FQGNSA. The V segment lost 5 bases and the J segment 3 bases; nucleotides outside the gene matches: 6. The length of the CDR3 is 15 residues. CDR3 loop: CASSRGQGHNQPQHF. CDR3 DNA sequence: TGTGCCAGCAGCCGAGGACAGGGCCACAATCAGCCCCAGCATTTT.

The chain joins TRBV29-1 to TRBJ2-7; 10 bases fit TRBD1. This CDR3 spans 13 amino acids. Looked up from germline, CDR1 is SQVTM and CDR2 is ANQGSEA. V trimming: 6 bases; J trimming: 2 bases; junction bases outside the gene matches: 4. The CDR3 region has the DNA TGCAGCGTCGGGACAGGGGAAGCCTACGAGCAGTACTTC. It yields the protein CSVGTGEAYEQYF.

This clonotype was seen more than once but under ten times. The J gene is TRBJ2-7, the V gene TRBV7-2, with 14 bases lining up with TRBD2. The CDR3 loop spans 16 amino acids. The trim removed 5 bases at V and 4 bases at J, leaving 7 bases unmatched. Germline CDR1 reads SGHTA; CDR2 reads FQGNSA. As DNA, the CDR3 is TGTGCCAGCAGCAACGGACTAGCGGGAGGTGTATACGAGCAGTACTTC. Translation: CASSNGLAGGVYEQYF.

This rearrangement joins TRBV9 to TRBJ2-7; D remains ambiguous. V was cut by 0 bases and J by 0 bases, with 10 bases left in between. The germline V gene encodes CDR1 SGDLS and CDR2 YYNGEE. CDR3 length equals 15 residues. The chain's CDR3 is CASSVGTASSYEQYF. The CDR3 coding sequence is TGTGCCAGCAGCGTAGGTACAGCCAGCTCCTACGAGCAGTACTTC.

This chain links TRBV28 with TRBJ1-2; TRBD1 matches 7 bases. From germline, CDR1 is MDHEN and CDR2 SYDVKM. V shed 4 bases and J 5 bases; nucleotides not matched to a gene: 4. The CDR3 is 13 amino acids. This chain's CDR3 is CASSSGQVYGYTF. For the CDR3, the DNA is TGTGCCAGCAGTTCAGGACAGGTTTATGGCTACACCTTC.

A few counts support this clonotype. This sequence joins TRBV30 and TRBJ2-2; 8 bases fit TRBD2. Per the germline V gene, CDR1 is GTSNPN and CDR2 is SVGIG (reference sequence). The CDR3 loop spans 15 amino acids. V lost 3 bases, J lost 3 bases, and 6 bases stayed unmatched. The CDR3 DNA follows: TGTGCCTGGAGCTTCCCTAGCGGGTACACCGGGGAGCTGTTTTTT. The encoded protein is CAWSFPSGYTGELFF.

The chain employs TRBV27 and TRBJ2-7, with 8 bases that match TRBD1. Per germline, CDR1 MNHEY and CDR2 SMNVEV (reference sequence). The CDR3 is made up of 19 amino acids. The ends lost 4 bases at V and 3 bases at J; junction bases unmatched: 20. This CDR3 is CASSSDLPTRDRNIYEQYF. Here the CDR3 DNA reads TGTGCCAGCAGTTCCGACCTCCCGACCCGGGACAGGAATATCTACGAGCAGTACTTC.

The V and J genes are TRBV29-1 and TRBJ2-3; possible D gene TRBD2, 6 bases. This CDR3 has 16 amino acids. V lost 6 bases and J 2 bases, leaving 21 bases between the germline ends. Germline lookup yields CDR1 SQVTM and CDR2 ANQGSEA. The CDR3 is CSVRGGAGTFTDTQYF. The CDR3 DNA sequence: TGCAGCGTCAGAGGTGGGGCGGGAACTTTCACAGATACGCAGTATTTT.

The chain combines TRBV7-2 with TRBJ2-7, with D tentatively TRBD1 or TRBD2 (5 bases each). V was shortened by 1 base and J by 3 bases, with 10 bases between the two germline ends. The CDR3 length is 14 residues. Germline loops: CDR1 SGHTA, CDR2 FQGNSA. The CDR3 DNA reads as TGTGCCAGCAGCTTAGTTCGGGGCGACTACGAGCAGTACTTC. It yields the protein CASSLVRGDYEQYF.

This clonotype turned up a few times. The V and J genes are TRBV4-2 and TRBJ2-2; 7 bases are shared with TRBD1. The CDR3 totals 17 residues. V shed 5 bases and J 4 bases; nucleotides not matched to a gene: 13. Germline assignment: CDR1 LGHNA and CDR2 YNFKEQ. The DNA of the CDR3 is TGTGCCAGCAGCTATAAGCTCGGGACAGATGGCACCGGGGAGCTGTTTTTT. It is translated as CASSYKLGTDGTGELFF.

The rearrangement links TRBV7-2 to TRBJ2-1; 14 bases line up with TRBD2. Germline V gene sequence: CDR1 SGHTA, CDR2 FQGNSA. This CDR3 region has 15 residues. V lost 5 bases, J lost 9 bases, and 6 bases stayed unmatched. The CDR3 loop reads CASSPEGLAGVEQFF. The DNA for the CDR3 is TGTGCCAGCAGCCCAGAGGGACTAGCGGGAGTTGAGCAGTTCTTC.

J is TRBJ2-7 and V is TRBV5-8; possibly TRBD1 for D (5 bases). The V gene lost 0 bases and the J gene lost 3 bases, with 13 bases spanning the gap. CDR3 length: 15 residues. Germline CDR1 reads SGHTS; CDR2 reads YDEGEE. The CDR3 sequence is CASSLGSSRVYEQYF. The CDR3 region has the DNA TGTGCCAGCAGCTTGGGGTCCTCCAGGGTCTACGAGCAGTACTTC.

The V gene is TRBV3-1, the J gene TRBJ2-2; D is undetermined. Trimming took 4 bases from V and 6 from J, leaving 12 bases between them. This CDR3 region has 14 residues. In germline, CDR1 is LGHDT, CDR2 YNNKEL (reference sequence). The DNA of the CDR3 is TGTGCCAGCAGCCCACAAGTGGGGTCCGGGGAGCTGTTTTTT. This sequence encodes CASSPQVGSGELFF.